This TCR beta chain derives from a study of PD-1 blockade in classical Hodgkin lymphoma (TCRdb year 2020). A note on the overall study: Nivolumab dosing was 3 mg/kg intravenously every 2 weeks, continuing until either disease progression or unacceptable toxicity. The study used TCR beta sequencing and CyTOF to define a peripheral blood immune signature of response to PD-1 blockade in classical Hodgkin lymphoma. What the work shows at the level of the full study, not this receptor alone: Baseline TCR diversity was reported to be lower in newly diagnosed patients than in healthy donors and to be lower still in relapsed/refractory patients. Only a single clinical trial cohort was studied, and what caused the repertoire differences, possibly disease activity or prior therapy, remained undefined. Trial patients with a complete response had baseline diversity similar to that of newly diagnosed patients, while partial responders and progressors had significantly lower diversity. Diversity was lower in patients who began nivolumab less than 1 year after ASCT, so these patients were left out of later analyses to avoid confounding by immune reconstitution. By C4D1, a significant rise was seen in CD4+ TCR diversity but not in CD8+ TCR diversity (p=0.0027 vs p=0.16), and the rise was most apparent among complete responders (p=0.02).

Genomic DNA was isolated using the Qiagen DNeasy kit from unsorted PBMCs as well as from negatively selected CD4+ and CD8+ fractions. Amplification of TCR beta CDR3 regions was done by immunoSEQ multiplex PCR with primers that anneal to V and J segments. A synthetic immune receptor repertoire was used to minimize amplification bias, and any residual bias was removed computationally once sequencing was done. The authors processed their data as follows. Custom Python scripts were used to quantify repertoire diversity as the Shannon entropy index. Unsorted, CD4+ and CD8+ repertoires were analyzed separately, except for combined analyses in which CD4+ and CD8+ sequences were merged in silico. Clonal expansion was defined as at least a 2-fold frequency increase after treatment relative to C1D1, with a pseudocount of 0.5 for undetected baseline clones. Clones with 0 or 1 copy at C1D1 were classified as singleton clones, and clones with 2 or more copies were classified as non-singleton clones. Clones expanded in unsorted samples were labelled as CD4+, CD8+ or unknown by matching protein sequences in sorted samples from the same patient. Diversity changes from C1D1 to C4D1 were tested in paired samples using Wilcoxon tests. The immuneACCESS repertoire file appears here via TCRdb, limited to in-frame rearrangements. These files lack a portion of the clones; in checked studies, under half of the deficit traces to unresolved V genes, and the cause of the others is not known. The DNA was the basis for D and trimming; V, J and clone size are from that table. This sample gives 100,000 or so clones in total; about 89% of them show up just once. Under 8.5% of the sample goes to the ten largest clones.

Of note for this clone: What antigen it recognizes has not been identified. The record has no base qualities; no much larger clone is one base away.

The time point label, as the study defines it: cycle 2 day 1 (C2D1) of nivolumab. Relapse after autologous stem cell transplantation had occurred in all trial patients, and cohorts A, B and C were distinguished by prior brentuximab vedotin exposure. The trial cohort comprised more than 55 patients with relapsed/refractory classical Hodgkin lymphoma whose best overall responses were complete response, partial response or progressive disease. Single-agent nivolumab was administered to trial patients in the multi-cohort phase II CheckMate 205 trial. An independent review committee assessed best overall response using the 2007 International Working Group response criteria. Trial PBMCs were collected just before the start of nivolumab (C1D1) and during therapy at cycle 2 day 1 and cycle 4 day 1. Peripheral blood was collected in 8 mL Vacutainer Cell Preparation Tubes, from which PBMCs were isolated by centrifugation and then cryopreserved.

This TCR derives from a human donor with classical Hodgkin lymphoma. Source: peripheral blood mononuclear cells (PBMCs), taken before the second cycle of nivolumab.

The CDR3 corresponds to CASRDVGRSYEQYF. The DNA sequence is given as TGTGCCAGCCGCGACGTAGGCAGATCCTACGAGCAGTACTTC. The receptor chain draws on TRBV27 and TRBJ2-7; the D gene lacks a confident call. Measured from the cysteine to the phenylalanine, the CDR3 is 14 residues long. CDR3 DNA only is kept here, 42 bases in frame from base 1. Cut back by 8 bases and 1 base, the V and J ends lie 15 bases apart. CDR1 MNHEY and CDR2 SMNVEV are derived from the germline V gene (reference sequence).